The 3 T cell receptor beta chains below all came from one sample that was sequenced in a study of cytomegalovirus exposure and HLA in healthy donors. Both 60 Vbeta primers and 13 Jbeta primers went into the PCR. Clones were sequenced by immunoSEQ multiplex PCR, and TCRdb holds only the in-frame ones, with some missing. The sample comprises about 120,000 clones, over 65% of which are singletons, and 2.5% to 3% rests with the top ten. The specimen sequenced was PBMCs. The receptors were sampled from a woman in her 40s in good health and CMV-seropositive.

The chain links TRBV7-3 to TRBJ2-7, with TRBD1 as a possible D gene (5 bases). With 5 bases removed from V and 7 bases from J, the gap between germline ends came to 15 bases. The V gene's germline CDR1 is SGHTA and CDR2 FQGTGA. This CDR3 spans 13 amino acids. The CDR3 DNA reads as TGTGCCAGCAGCCCTACGAATAAGGGGGAGCAGTACTTC. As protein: CASSPTNKGEQYF.

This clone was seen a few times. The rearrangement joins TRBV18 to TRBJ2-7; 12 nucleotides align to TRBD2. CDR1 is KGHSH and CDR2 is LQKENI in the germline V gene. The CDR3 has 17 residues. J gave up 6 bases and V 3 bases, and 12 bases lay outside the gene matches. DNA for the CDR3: TGTGCCAGCTCACCGGGACTAGCGGGTTTCGGTCCCCGCGAGCAGTACTTC. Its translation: CASSPGLAGFGPREQYF.

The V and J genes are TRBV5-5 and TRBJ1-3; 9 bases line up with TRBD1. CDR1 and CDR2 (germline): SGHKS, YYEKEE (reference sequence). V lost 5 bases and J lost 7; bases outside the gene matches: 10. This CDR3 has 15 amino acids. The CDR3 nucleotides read TGTGCCAGCAGAGAACAGGGGGCATTGAGGAACACCATATATTTT. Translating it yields CASREQGALRNTIYF.